This TCR beta chain is drawn from a study of T cell repertoires in cytomegalovirus infection. Study as a whole: The study used recently identified HLA-C-restricted and well-studied HLA-B-restricted CMV epitopes. Indications of both CMV infection and matching HLA type were provided by public TCR beta signatures.

Trimming stripped 4 bases from V and 7 bases from J, with 5 bases between. CDR1 LNHDA and CDR2 SQIVND come from the germline V gene (reference sequence). The CDR3 contains 11 residues. Points on this clonotype: Antigen unknown.

Study results and caveats: The study identified carriers of CMV plus the relevant HLA from cumulative public TCR beta family frequency. CMV-specific HLA-C-restricted TCR beta clonotypes dominated the ex vivo response.

TCRdb ran MiXCR on the reads and lists one entry per CDR3 protein. The sample consists of a few hundred thousand distinct CDR3 sequences, 34% of them appearing once. J is TRBJ2-1 and V is TRBV19; D remains unclear. Source: cultured PBMCs, taken from culture after CMV antigen stimulation. The TCR comes from a human donor in good health (CMV status not recorded). Some clones in this sample may be carry-over from other donors' samples. This CDR3 is CASSTRNEQFF. The CDR3 coding sequence is TGTGCCAGTAGTACTAGGAATGAGCAGTTCTTC.